This T cell receptor (beta chain) was identified during a study of a mutant IDH1 vaccine in newly diagnosed glioma. Study-wide results and limits: Changes in the top peripheral T cell clonotypes seemingly had no bearing on pseudoprogression.

Generated by immunoSEQ multiplex PCR, the TCRdb table keeps only in-frame clones and is missing some. The repertoire holds tens of thousands of clones, with around 90% as singletons. Time point indicated: baseline, week 1 (first vaccination visit). The treatment: pre-vaccination baseline after standard-of-care therapy. On this clone itself: Its antigen is not identified.

CDR1 is SGHRS, CDR2 YFSETQ, per germline. CDR3 length: 18 amino acids. The V segment lost 2 bases and the J segment 5 bases; nucleotides outside the gene matches: 7. The clonotype comes from a man in his forties or fifties with glioma. The sample was PBMCs, taken from a glioma patient treated with radiotherapy, temozolomide or both. This chain joins TRBV5-1 and TRBJ2-1; 16 nucleotides align to TRBD2. The CDR3 protein is CASSLGTSGRAWDNEQFF. CDR3 bases: TGCGCCAGCAGCTTAGGGACTAGCGGGAGGGCTTGGGACAATGAGCAGTTCTTC.